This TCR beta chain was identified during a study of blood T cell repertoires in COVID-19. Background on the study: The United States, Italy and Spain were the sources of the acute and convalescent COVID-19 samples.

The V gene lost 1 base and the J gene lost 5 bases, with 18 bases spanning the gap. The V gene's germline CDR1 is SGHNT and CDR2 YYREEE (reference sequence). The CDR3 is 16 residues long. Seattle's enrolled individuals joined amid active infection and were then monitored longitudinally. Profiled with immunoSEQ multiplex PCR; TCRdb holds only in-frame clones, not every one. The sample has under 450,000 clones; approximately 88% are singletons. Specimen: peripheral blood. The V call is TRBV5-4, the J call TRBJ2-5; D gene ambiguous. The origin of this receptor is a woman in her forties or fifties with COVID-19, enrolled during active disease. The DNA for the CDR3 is TGTGCCAGCAGCTTGTCCTTCGCGGCTCATAATGAGACCCAGTACTTC. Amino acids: CASSLSFAAHNETQYF.